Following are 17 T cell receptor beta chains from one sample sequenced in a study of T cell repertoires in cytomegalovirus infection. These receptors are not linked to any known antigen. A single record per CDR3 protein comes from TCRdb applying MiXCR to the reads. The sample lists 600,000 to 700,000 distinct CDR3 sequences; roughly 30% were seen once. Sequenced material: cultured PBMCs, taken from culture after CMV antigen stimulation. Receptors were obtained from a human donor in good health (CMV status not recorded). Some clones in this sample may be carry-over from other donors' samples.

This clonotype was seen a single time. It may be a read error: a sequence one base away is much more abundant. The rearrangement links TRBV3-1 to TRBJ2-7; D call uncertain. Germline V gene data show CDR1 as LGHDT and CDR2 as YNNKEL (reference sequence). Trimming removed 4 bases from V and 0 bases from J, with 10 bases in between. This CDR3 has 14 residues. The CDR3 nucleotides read TGTGCCAGCAGCCCCCTTAGGAGCTCCTACGAGCAGTACTTC. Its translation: CASSPLRSSYEQYF.

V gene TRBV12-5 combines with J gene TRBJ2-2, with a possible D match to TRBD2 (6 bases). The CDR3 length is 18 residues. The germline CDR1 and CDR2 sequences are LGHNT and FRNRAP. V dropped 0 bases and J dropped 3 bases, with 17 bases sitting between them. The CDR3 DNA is TGTGCTAGTGGTTTGGTCAAAAAGGAGGGATTAGACACCGGGGAGCTGTTTTTT. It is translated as CASGLVKKEGLDTGELFF.

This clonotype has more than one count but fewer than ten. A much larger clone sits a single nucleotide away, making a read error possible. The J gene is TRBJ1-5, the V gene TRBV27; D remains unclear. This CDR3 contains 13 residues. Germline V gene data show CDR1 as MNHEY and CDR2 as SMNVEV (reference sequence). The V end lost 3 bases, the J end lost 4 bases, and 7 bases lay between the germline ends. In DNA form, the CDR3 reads TGTGCCAGCAGTTTCGCCAGGAATCAGCCCCAGCATTTT. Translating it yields CASSFARNQPQHF.

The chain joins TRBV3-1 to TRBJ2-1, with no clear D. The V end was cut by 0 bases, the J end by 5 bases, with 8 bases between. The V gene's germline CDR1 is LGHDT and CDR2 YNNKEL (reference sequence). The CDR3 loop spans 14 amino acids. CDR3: CASSQEALHNEQFF. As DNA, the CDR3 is TGTGCCAGCAGCCAAGAAGCGCTTCACAATGAGCAGTTCTTC.

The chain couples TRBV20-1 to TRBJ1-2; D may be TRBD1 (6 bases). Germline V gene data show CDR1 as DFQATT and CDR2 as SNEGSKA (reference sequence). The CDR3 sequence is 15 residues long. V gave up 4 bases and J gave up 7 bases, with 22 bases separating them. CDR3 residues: CSAKNLQGADSGYTF. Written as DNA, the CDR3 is TGCAGTGCTAAAAACCTACAGGGAGCTGACAGTGGCTACACCTTC.

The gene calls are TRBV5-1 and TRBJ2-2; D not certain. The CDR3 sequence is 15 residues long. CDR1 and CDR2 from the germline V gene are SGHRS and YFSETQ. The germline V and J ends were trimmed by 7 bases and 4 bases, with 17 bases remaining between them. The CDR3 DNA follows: TGCGCCAGCGGATTGGGTGGCACCCTCACCGGGGAGCTGTTTTTT. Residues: CASGLGGTLTGELFF. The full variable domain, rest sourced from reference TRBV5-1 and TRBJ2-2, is KAGVTQTPRYLIKTRGQQVTLSCSPISGHRSVSWYQQTPGQGLQFLFEYFSETQRNKGNFPGRFSGRQFSNSRSEMNVSTLELGDSALYLCASGLGGTLTGELFFGEGSRLTVL.

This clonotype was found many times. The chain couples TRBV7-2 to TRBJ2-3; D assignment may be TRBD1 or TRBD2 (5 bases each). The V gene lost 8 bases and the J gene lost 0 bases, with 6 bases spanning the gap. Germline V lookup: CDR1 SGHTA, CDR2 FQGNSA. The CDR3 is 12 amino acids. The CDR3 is CASGGSTDTQYF. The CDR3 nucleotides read TGTGCCAGCGGGGGTAGCACAGATACGCAGTATTTT.

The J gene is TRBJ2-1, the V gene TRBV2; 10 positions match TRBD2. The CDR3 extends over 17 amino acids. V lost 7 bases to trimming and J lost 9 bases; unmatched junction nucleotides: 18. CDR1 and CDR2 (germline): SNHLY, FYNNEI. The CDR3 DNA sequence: TGTGCCAGCACCCTCGCCTTGCCTAGCGGGAGAGGCGGTGAGCAGTTCTTC. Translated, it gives CASTLALPSGRGGEQFF.

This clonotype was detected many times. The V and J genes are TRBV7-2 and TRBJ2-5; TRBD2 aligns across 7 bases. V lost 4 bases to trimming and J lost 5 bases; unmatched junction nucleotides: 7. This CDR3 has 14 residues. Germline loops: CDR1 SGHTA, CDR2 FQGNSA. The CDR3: CASSSPGGGETQYF. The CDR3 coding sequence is TGTGCCAGCAGCTCCCCTGGGGGAGGGGAGACCCAGTACTTC.

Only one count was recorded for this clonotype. The CDR3 DNA sequence: TGTGCCAGCCAACAGGGGTCCCGGGCGGGCAGCAATCAGCCCCAGCATTTT. This codes for CASQQGSRAGSNQPQHF. The chain is built from TRBV19 and TRBJ1-5, with 7 bases aligning to TRBD1. The CDR3 is made up of 17 amino acids. Germline V gene sequence: CDR1 LNHDA, CDR2 SQIVND (reference sequence). J was trimmed by 1 base and V by 9 bases; bases with no gene match: 15.

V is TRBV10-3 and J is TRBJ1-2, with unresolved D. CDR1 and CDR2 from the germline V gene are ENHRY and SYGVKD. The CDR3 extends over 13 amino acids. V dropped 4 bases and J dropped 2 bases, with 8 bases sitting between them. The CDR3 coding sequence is TGTGCCATCAGTGGAATAGTGAACTATGGCTACACCTTC. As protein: CAISGIVNYGYTF.

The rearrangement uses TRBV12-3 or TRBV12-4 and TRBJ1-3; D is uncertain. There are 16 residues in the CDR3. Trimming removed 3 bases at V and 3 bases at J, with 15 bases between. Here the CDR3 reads CASSLIKGSFGNTIYF. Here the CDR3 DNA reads TGTGCCAGCAGTTTGATTAAAGGCAGCTTTGGAAACACCATATATTTT.

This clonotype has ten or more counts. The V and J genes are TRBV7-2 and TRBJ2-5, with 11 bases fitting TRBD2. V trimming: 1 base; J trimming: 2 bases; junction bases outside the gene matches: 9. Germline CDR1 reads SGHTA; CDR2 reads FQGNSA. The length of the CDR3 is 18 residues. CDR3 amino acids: CASSLGTIAGGAQETQYF. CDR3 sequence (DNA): TGTGCCAGCAGCTTAGGGACAATAGCGGGGGGGGCTCAAGAGACCCAGTACTTC.

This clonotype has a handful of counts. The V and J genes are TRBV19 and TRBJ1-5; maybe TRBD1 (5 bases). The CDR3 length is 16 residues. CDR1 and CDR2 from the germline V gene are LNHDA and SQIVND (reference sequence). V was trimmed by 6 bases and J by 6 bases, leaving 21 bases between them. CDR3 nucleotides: TGTGCCAGTAGATCCCCCGAGAGGGGCGGTGGTCAGCCCCAGCATTTT. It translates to CASRSPERGGGQPQHF. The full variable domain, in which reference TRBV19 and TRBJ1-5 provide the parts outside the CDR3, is DGGITQSPKYLFRKEGQNVTLSCEQNLNHDAMYWYRQDPGQGLRLIYYSQIVNDFQKGDIAEGYSVSREKKESFPLTVTSAQKNPTAFYLCASRSPERGGGQPQHFGDGTRLSIL.

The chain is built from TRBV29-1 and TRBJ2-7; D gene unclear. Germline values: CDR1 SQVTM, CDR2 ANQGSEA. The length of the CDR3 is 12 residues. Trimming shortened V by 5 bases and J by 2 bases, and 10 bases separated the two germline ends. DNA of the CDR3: TGCAGCGTTTCCCCCAATCCCTACGAGCAGTACTTC. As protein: CSVSPNPYEQYF.

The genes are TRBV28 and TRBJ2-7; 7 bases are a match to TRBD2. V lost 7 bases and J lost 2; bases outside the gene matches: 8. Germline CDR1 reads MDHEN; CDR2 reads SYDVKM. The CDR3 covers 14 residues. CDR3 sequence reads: CASTLSGSTYEQYF. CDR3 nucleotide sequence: TGTGCCAGCACCCTTAGCGGGTCCACCTACGAGCAGTACTTC.

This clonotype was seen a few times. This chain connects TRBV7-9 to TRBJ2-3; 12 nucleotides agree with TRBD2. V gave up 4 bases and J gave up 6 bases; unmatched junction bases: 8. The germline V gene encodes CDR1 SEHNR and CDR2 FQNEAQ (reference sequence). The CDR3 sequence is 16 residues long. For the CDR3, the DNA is TGTGCCAGCAGCTCGCGACTAGCGGGAGTCGGGGATACGCAGTATTTT. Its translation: CASSSRLAGVGDTQYF. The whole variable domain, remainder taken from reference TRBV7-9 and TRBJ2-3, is DTGVSQNPRHKITKRGQNVTFRCDPISEHNRLYWYRQTLGQGPEFLTYFQNEAQLEKSRLLSDRFSAERPKGSFSTLEIQRTEQGDSAMYLCASSSRLAGVGDTQYFGPGTRLTVL.